A single sample is the source of the 12 T cell receptor beta chains below, sequenced in a study of T cells in Graves' hyperthyroidism and ophthalmopathy. Authors of the study amplified TCR beta CDR3 regions from RNA transcripts. Primed by the HTBI set, a first-round RT-PCR was run on the TCR CDR3. TCRdb re-derived calls from the multiplex PCR reads in MiXCR, one entry per CDR3 protein. The sample records around 620,000 distinct CDR3 sequences, roughly 17% being singletons. The source material was blood. The source is a woman in her twenties or thirties with Graves' hyperthyroidism.

This clonotype was detected only once. V gene TRBV28 combines with J gene TRBJ2-7; TRBD2 is a possible D gene (6 bases). This CDR3 has 17 amino acids. V shed 4 bases and J shed 0 bases, with 19 bases lying between them. Germline CDR1 and CDR2: MDHEN and SYDVKM. The CDR3 is CASSSRMTAGSSYEQYF. The DNA of the CDR3 is TGTGCCAGCAGTTCTCGTATGACAGCCGGGAGCTCCTACGAGCAGTACTTC.

This clonotype was seen ten or more times. The chain is built from TRBV12-3 or TRBV12-4 and TRBJ2-1, with 8 positions matching TRBD2. V shed 5 bases, J shed 10 bases, and the junction held 13 bases outside the gene matches. The CDR3 runs to 15 residues. The CDR3 region is CASSPRPGGTGEQFF. The DNA for the CDR3 is TGTGCCAGCAGTCCCCGCCCGGGAGGGACGGGGGAGCAGTTCTTC.

There are a few counts of this clonotype. The chain has TRBV9 and TRBJ2-2; D may be TRBD1 (5 bases). The ends were cut back, 4 bases at V and 2 bases at J, with 15 bases in the middle. Germline V gives CDR1 SGDLS, CDR2 YYNGEE. The CDR3 is made up of 16 amino acids. CDR3 sequence reads: CASSLTQGTNTGELFF. The CDR3 region has the DNA TGTGCCAGCAGCTTAACCCAGGGAACCAACACCGGGGAGCTGTTTTTT. Full variable domain (missing parts from reference TRBV9 and TRBJ2-2): DSGVTQTPKHLITATGQRVTLRCSPRSGDLSVYWYQQSLDQGLQFLIQYYNGEERAKGNILERFSAQQFPDLHSELNLSSLELGDSALYFCASSLTQGTNTGELFFGEGSRLTVL.

This clonotype was counted many times. The rearrangement uses TRBV30 and TRBJ2-1, with 7 bases that match TRBD2. The CDR3 has 12 amino acids. V gave up 1 base and J gave up 7 bases; unmatched junction bases: 1. The germline V gene encodes CDR1 GTSNPN and CDR2 SVGIG (reference sequence). CDR3 sequence reads: CAWSGGSNEQFF. The CDR3 DNA follows: TGTGCCTGGAGTGGCGGGAGTAATGAGCAGTTCTTC. Full variable domain (remainder filled in from reference TRBV30 and TRBJ2-1): SQTIHQWPATLVQPVGSPLSLECTVEGTSNPNLYWYRQAAGRGLQLLFYSVGIGQISSEVPQNLSASRPQDRQFILSSKKLLLSDSGFYLCAWSGGSNEQFFGPGTRLTVL.

This clonotype was recorded many times. The chain uses TRBV7-2 and TRBJ2-1, with a weak D call TRBD1 (6 bases). This CDR3 has 16 residues. V lost 6 bases to trimming and J lost 7 bases, with 22 bases between them. Germline V gives CDR1 SGHTA, CDR2 FQGNSA. CDR3 sequence: CASSYDRSSMGNEQFF. The CDR3 DNA is TGTGCCAGCAGTTATGACAGGAGCAGTATGGGGAATGAGCAGTTCTTC.

About this clonotype itself: Germline is not matched at one junction end, which may reflect a read error. The chain has TRBV5-1 and TRBJ1-5, with D perhaps TRBD1 (5 bases). There are 15 residues in the CDR3. Germline-derived CDR1 and CDR2 are SGHRS and YFSETQ. The CDR3 sequence is CASSQMWGPNQSQHF. The CDR3 DNA sequence: TGCGCCAGCAGCCAAATGTGGGGCCCTAATCAGTCCCAGCATTTT.

This clonotype came up a few times. The genes are TRBV11-2 and TRBJ2-7; D unclear. CDR1 is SGHAT and CDR2 is FQNNGV in the germline V gene. This CDR3 is built from 12 residues. The ends were cut back, 3 bases at V and 2 bases at J, with 5 bases in the middle. CDR3 in DNA: TGTGCCAGCAGCTTTACCCCCTACGAGCAGTACTTC. Its protein product is CASSFTPYEQYF.

This clonotype was picked up many times. CDR3 in amino acids: CSALTGFSEAFF. Here the CDR3 DNA reads TGCAGCGCCCTAACAGGGTTCTCTGAAGCTTTCTTT. The chain joins TRBV29-1 to TRBJ1-1; D is perhaps TRBD1 (6 bases). The CDR3 is made up of 12 amino acids. Trimming stripped 7 bases from V and 6 bases from J, with 15 bases between. CDR1 and CDR2 (germline): SQVTM, ANQGSEA.

V usage is TRBV9 and J usage is TRBJ1-1; the D gene is possibly TRBD1 (6 bases). Germline V gives CDR1 SGDLS, CDR2 YYNGEE. The CDR3 has 15 amino acids. V dropped 0 bases and J dropped 1 base, with 10 bases sitting between them. The CDR3 DNA follows: TGTGCCAGCAGCGTAGACTGGGGGGCGAACACTGAAGCTTTCTTT. This translates into CASSVDWGANTEAFF.

V and J are TRBV9 and TRBJ2-3; TRBD2 is a possible D gene (6 bases). This CDR3 is 15 amino acids long. The V end lost 2 bases, the J end lost 10 bases, and 20 bases lay between the germline ends. The germline V gene encodes CDR1 SGDLS and CDR2 YYNGEE. The CDR3 here is CASSVGGRELSPQYF. The CDR3 nucleotides read TGTGCCAGCAGCGTTGGGGGACGGGAGCTCTCCCCGCAGTATTTT.

The genes are TRBV5-8 and TRBJ1-3, with D uncertain. Per the germline V gene, CDR1 is SGHTS and CDR2 is YDEGEE. The length of the CDR3 is 15 residues. V was pared by 4 bases and J by 0 bases, with 11 bases between. CDR3 residues: CASSQDWSSGNTIYF. CDR3 nucleotides: TGTGCCAGCAGCCAAGATTGGAGCTCTGGAAACACCATATATTTT.

In this sample, this clonotype turned up many times. The J gene is TRBJ2-7, the V gene TRBV28, with 7 bases fitting TRBD1. V shed 4 bases and J 2 bases; nucleotides not matched to a gene: 8. This CDR3 comprises 15 residues. Looked up from germline, CDR1 is MDHEN and CDR2 is SYDVKM. The CDR3 sequence is CASSSTGQTPYEQYF. For the CDR3, the DNA is TGTGCCAGCAGTTCGACGGGACAGACTCCCTACGAGCAGTACTTC.